This section outlines one T cell receptor beta chain sequence together with its context. The antigen remains undetermined. This sample was included in a study of blood T cells in healthy people across ages. Findings of the study overall: The study regarded diversity estimates from one million T cells as underestimates. Older individuals had lower TCR beta diversity per million T cells (the decline was roughly linear).

PCR was performed a second time for about 7 to 11 cycles using a sample-barcoded 5' primer and a J-beta primer mix. Every cDNA molecule bore a tag from a template-switch adaptor containing 12 random nucleotides. TCRdb redid the calling of the 5' RACE reads with MiXCR, one entry per CDR3 protein. The data hold around 690,000 distinct CDR3 sequences, with roughly three fifths observed a single time. Total RNA, at least 5 micrograms per sample, was extracted from PBMCs. The V segment lost 5 bases and the J segment 5 bases; nucleotides outside the gene matches: 5. This CDR3 is 15 amino acids long. Germline V gene data show CDR1 as LGHDT and CDR2 as YNNKEL (reference sequence).

This TCR derives from a man aged 55 to 70 in good health. What was sequenced was blood. The J gene is TRBJ2-5, the V gene TRBV3-1; 13 nucleotides agree with TRBD2. CDR3 region: CASSSQGLAGETQYF. The CDR3 nucleotides read TGTGCCAGCAGCTCCCAGGGACTAGCGGGGGAGACCCAGTACTTC.